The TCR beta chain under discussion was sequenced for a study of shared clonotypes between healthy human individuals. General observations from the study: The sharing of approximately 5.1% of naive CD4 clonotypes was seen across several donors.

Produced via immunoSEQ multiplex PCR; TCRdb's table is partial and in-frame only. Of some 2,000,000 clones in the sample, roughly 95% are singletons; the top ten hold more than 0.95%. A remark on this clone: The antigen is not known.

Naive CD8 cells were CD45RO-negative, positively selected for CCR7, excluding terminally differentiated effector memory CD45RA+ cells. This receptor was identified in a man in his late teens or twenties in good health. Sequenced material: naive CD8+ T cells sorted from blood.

The CDR3 here is CAWTTGYEQYF. In nucleotides, the CDR3 is TGTGCCTGGACCACGGGCTACGAGCAGTACTTC. V gene TRBV30 combines with J gene TRBJ2-7, with D unresolved. Trimming removed 4 bases at V and 3 bases at J, with 7 bases between. Germline CDR1 and CDR2: GTSNPN and SVGIG (reference sequence). The CDR3 spans 11 residues.